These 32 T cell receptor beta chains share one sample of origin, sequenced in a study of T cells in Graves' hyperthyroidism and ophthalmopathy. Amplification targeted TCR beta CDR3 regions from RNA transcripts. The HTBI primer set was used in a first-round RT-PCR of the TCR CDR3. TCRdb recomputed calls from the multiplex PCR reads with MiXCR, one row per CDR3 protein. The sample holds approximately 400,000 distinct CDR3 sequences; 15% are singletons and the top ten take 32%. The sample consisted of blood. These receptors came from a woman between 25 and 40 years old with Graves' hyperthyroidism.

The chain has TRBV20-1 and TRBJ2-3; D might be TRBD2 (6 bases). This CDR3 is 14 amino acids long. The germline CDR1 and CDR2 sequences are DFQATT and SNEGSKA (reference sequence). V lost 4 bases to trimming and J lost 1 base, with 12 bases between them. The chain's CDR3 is CSAMWEARTDTQYF. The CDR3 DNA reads TGCAGTGCTATGTGGGAGGCTCGCACAGATACGCAGTATTTT.

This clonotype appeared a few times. For the CDR3, the DNA is TGTGCCAGCAGTGAAGGGGCCAAAAACATTCAGTACTTC. Translation: CASSEGAKNIQYF. V is TRBV6-4 and J is TRBJ2-4; D gene uncertain. CDR3 size: 13 residues. V lost 3 bases and J lost 1, with 4 bases in between. The germline V gene encodes CDR1 MRHNA and CDR2 SNTAGT.

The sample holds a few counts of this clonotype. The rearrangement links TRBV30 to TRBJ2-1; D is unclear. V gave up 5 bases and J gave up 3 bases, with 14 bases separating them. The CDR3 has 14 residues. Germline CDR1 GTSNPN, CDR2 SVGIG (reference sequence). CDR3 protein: CAWSGYSDYNEQFF. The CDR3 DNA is TGTGCCTGGTCCGGATACTCTGACTACAATGAGCAGTTCTTC.

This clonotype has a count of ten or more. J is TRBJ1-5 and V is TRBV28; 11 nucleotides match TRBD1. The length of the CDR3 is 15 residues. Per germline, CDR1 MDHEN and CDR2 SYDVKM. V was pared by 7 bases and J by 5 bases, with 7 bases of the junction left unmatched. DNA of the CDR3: TGTGCCAGCACTTCAAGGACAGGGGGCGATCAGCCCCAGCATTTT. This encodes CASTSRTGGDQPQHF. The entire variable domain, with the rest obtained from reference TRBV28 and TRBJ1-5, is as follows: DVKVTQSSRYLVKRTGEKVFLECVQDMDHENMFWYRQDPGLGLRLIYFSYDVKMKEKGDIPEGYSVSREKKERFSLILESASTNQTSMYLCASTSRTGGDQPQHFGDGTRLSIL.

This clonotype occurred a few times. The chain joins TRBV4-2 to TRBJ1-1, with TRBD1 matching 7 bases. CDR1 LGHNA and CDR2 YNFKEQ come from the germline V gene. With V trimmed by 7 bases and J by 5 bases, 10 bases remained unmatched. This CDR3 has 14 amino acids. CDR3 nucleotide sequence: TGTGCCAGCATACCGGGACAGCCAGGAACTGAAGCTTTCTTT. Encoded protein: CASIPGQPGTEAFF.

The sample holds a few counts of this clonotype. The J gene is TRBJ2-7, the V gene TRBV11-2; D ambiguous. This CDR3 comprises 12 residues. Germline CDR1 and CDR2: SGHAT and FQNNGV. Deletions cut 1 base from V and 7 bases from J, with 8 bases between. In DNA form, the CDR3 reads TGTGCCAGCAGCTTAGGGGGTCCGGAGCAGTACTTC. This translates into CASSLGGPEQYF.

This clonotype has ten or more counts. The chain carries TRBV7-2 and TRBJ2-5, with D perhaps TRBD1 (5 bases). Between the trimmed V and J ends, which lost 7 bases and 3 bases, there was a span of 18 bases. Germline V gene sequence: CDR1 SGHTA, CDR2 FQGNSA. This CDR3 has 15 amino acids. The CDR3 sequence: CASNSQGSQKETQYF. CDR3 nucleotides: TGTGCCAGCAACTCTCAGGGCTCCCAAAAAGAGACCCAGTACTTC.

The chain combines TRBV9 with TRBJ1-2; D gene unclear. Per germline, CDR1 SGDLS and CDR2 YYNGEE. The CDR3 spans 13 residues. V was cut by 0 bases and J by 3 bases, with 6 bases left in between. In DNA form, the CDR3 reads TGTGCCAGCAGCGTAGGGACGGACTATGGCTACACCTTC. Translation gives CASSVGTDYGYTF.

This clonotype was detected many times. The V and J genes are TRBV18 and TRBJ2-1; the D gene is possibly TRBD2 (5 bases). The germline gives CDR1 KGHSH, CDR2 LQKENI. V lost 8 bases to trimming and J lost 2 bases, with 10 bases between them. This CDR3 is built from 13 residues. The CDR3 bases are TGTGCCAGCAGTCCGGGAACCTACAATGAGCAGTTCTTC. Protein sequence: CASSPGTYNEQFF.

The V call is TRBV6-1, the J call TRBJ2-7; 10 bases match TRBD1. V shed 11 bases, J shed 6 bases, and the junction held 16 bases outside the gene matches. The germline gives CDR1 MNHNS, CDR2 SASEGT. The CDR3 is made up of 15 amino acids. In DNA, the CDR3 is TGTGCCGGCACCCTTTACGTCGGACAGGGGGTCGAGCAGTACTTC. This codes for CAGTLYVGQGVEQYF.

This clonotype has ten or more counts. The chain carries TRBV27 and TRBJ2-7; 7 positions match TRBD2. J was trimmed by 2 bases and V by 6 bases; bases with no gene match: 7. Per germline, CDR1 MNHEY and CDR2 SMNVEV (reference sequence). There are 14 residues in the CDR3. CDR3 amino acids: CASRMSGATYEQYF. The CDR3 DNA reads TGTGCCAGCAGGATGAGCGGGGCAACCTACGAGCAGTACTTC.

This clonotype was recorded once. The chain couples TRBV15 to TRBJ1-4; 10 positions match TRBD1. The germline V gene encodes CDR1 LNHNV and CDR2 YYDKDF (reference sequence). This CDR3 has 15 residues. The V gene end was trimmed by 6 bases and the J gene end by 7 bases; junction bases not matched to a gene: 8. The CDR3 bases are TGTGCCACCAGACCCGGACAGGGGGAATTTGAAAAACTGTTTTTT. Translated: CATRPGQGEFEKLFF.

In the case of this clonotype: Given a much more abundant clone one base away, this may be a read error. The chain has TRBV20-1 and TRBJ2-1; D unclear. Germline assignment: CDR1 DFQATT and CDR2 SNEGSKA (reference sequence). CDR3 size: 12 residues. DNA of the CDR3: TGCAGTGCTAGGGATGTTTACAATGAGCGGTTCTTC. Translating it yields CSARDVYNERFF.

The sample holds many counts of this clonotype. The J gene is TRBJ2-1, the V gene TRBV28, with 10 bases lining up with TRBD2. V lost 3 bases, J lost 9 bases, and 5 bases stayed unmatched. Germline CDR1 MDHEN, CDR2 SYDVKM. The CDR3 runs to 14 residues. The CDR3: CASSLPSGRGEQFF. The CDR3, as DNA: TGTGCCAGCAGTTTGCCTAGCGGGAGAGGTGAGCAGTTCTTC.

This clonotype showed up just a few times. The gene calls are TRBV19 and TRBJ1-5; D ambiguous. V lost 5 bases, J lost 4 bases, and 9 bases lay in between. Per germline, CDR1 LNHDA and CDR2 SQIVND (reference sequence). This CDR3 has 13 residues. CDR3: CASSWVLNQPQHF. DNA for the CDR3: TGTGCCAGTAGTTGGGTCCTTAATCAGCCCCAGCATTTT. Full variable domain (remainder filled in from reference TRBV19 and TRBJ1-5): DGGITQSPKYLFRKEGQNVTLSCEQNLNHDAMYWYRQDPGQGLRLIYYSQIVNDFQKGDIAEGYSVSREKKESFPLTVTSAQKNPTAFYLCASSWVLNQPQHFGDGTRLSIL.

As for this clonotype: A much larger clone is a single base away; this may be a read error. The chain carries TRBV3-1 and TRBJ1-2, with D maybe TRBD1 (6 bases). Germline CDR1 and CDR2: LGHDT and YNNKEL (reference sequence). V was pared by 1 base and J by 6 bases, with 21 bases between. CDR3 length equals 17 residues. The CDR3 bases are TGTGCCAGCAGCCAAGTCGATCCAGGGGCCGCCCCTGATGGCTACACCTTC. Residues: CASSQVDPGAAPDGYTF.

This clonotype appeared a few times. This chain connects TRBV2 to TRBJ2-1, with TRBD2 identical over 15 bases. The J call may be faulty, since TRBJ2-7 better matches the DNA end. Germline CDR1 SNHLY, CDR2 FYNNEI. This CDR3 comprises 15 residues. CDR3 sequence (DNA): TGTGCCAGCAGGGGACTAGCGGGAGGAAAAAATGAGCAGTACTTC. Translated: CASRGLAGGKNEQYF.

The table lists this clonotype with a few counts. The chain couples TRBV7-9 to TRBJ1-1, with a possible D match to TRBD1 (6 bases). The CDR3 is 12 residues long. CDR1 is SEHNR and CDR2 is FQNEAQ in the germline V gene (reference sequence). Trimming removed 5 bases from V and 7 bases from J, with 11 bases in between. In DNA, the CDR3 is TGTGCCAGCAGCCCTACGACAGGTGAAGCTTTCTTT. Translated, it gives CASSPTTGEAFF.

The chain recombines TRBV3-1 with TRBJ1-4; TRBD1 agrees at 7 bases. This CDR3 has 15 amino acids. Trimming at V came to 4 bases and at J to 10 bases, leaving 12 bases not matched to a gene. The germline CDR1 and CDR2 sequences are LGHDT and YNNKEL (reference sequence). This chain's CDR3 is CASSRRQGGEAKLFF. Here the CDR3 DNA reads TGTGCCAGCAGCCGTCGACAGGGCGGGGAAGCAAAACTGTTTTTT.

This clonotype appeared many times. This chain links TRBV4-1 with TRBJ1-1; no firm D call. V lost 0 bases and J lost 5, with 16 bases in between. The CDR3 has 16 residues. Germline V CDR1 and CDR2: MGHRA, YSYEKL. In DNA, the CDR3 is TGCGCCAGCAGCCAAGATCCCAACCGGGTGCGGACTGAAGCTTTCTTT. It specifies CASSQDPNRVRTEAFF.

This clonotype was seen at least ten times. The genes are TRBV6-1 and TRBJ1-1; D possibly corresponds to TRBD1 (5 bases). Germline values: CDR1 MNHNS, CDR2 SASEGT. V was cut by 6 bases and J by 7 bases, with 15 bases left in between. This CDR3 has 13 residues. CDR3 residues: CASSPGAGGEAFF. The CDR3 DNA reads TGTGCCAGCAGCCCTGGGGCAGGTGGTGAAGCTTTCTTT.

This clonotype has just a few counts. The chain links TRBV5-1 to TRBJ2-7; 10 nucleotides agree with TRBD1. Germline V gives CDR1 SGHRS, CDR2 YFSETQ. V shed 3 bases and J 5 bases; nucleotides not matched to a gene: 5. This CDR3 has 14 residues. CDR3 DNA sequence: TGCGCCAGCAGCTATGGGACAGGGGTACACGAGCAGTACTTC. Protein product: CASSYGTGVHEQYF.

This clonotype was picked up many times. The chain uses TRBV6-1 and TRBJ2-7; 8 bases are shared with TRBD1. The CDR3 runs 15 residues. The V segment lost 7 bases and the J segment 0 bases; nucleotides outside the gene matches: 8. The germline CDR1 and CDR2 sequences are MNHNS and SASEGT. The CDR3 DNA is TGTGCCAGCACCATCAGGACAGGGAGCTCCTACGAGCAGTACTTC. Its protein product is CASTIRTGSSYEQYF.

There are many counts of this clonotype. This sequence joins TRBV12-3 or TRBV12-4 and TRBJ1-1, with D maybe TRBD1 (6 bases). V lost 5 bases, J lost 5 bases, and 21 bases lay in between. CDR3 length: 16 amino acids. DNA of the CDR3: TGTGCCAGCAGTCCAAGCTTGCCGGGGGCGAGGACTGAAGCTTTCTTT. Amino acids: CASSPSLPGARTEAFF.

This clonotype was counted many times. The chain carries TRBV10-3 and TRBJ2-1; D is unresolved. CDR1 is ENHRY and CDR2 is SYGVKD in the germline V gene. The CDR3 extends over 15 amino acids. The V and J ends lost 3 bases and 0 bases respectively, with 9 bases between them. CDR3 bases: TGTGCCATCAGTGACTCGGGCCTCTCCTACAATGAGCAGTTCTTC. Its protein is CAISDSGLSYNEQFF.

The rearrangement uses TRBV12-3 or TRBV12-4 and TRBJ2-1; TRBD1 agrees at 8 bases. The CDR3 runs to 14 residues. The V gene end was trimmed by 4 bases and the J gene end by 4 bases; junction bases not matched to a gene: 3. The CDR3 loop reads CASSYTGGYNEQFF. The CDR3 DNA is TGTGCCAGCAGTTATACAGGGGGATACAATGAGCAGTTCTTC.

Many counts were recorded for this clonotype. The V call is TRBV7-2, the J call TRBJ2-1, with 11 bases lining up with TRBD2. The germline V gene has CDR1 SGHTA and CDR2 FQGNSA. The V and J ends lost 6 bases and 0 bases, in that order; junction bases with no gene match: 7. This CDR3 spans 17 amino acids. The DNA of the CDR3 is TGTGCCAGCAGATCTGCCGGGACTAGCGGCTCCTACAATGAGCAGTTCTTC. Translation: CASRSAGTSGSYNEQFF.

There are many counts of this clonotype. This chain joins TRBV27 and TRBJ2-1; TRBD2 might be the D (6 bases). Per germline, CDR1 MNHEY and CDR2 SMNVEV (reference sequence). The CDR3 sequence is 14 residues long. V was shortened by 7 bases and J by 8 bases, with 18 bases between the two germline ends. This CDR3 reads CASKPRDFFDEQFF. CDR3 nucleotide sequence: TGTGCCAGCAAGCCTAGGGACTTCTTCGATGAGCAGTTCTTC.

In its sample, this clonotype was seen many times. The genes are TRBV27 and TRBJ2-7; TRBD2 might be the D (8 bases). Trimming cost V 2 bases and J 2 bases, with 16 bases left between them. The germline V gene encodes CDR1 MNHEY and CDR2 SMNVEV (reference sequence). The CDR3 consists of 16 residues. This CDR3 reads CASSLRGGQGAYEQYF. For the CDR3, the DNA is TGTGCCAGCAGTTTACGGGGGGGTCAGGGGGCCTACGAGCAGTACTTC.

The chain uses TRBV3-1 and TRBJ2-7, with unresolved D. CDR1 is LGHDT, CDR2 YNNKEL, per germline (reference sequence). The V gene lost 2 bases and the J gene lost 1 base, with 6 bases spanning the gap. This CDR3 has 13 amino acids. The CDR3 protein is CASSQLPSYEQYF. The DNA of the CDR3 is TGTGCCAGCAGCCAACTCCCGTCCTACGAGCAGTACTTC.

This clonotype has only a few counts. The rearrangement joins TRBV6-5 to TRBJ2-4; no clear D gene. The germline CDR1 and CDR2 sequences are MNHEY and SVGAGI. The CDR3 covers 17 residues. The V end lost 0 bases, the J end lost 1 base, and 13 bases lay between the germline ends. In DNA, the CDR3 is TGTGCCAGCAGTTACTCCTCAGAACGTCGGGCCAAAAACATTCAGTACTTC. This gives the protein CASSYSSERRAKNIQYF.

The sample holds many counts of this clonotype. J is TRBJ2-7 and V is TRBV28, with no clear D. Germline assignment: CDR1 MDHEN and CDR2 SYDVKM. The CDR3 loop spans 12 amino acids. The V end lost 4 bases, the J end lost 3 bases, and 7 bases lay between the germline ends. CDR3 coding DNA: TGTGCCAGCAGTTCCAATTTCTACGAGCAGTACTTC. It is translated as CASSSNFYEQYF.